A single TCR beta chain is shown here with its context. Produced via immunoSEQ multiplex PCR; TCRdb's table is partial and in-frame only. The data hold over 100,000 clones, with about 90% observed a single time. Trimming removed 5 bases from V and 8 bases from J; junction bases left unmatched: 6. CDR1 and CDR2 from the germline V gene are SGHAT and FQNNGV. The CDR3 extends over 13 amino acids. The sample comes from a study of T cell responses to AZD1222 COVID-19 vaccine. Sequencing was performed on peripheral blood, taken on day 0 of AZD1222 vaccination. The chain couples TRBV11-2 to TRBJ1-2; 9 nucleotides line up with TRBD1. The sequence derives from an adult in good health. The CDR3 region is CASSEQGAEGYTF. The CDR3 coding sequence is TGTGCCAGCAGCGAACAGGGGGCAGAAGGCTACACCTTC. The full variable domain, rest sourced from reference TRBV11-2 and TRBJ1-2, is EAGVAQSPRYKIIEKRQSVAFWCNPISGHATLYWYQQILGQGPKLLIQFQNNGVVDDSQLPKDRFSAERLKGVDSTLKIQPAKLEDSAVYLCASSEQGAEGYTFGSGTRLTVV.